This TCR beta chain comes out of a study of blood T cell repertoires in COVID-19. Study information: The United States, Italy and Spain were the sources of the acute and convalescent COVID-19 samples. T cells, B-cell-depleted T cells, or PBMCs supplied cDNA or gDNA.

Sequencing used immunoSEQ multiplex PCR; TCRdb keeps in-frame clones, though not all of them. The table records about 52,000 clones, about 82% of them present only once. This clone was seen repeatedly, ten times or more. V lost 6 bases to trimming and J lost 5 bases, with 10 bases between them. The CDR3 totals 13 residues. Sequencing used peripheral blood. The receptor comes from a woman older than 75 with acute or convalescent COVID-19. The chain is built from TRBV12-3 or TRBV12-4 and TRBJ2-2; D perhaps matches TRBD1 (6 bases). The CDR3: CASRRQDTGELFF. CDR3 DNA sequence: TGTGCCAGCAGACGACAGGATACCGGGGAGCTGTTTTTT.